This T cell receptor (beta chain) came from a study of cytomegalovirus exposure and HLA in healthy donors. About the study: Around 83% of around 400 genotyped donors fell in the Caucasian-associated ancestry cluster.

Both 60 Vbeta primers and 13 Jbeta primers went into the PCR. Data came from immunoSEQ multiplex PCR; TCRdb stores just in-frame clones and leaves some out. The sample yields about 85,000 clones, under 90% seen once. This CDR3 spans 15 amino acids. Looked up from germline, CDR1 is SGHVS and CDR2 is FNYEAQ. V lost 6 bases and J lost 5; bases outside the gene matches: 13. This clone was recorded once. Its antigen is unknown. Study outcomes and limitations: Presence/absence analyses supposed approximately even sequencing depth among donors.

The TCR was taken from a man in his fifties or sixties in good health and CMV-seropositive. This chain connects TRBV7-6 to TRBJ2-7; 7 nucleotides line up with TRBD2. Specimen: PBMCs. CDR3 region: CASRRTSPKRHEQYF. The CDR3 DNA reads TGTGCCAGCAGGCGGACTAGTCCTAAGAGGCACGAGCAGTACTTC.